The present entry profiles one T cell receptor beta chain with its context. Its target is not known. This specimen comes from a study of Ad26.COV2.S vaccination and SARS-CoV-2 variants. Assay: immunoSEQ multiplex PCR; the TCRdb copy retains only in-frame clones and omits some. The sample carries over 85,000 clones, less than 85% recorded once. The CDR3 runs to 15 residues. Germline CDR1 is MGHRA and CDR2 is YSYEKL. The V gene lost 3 bases and the J gene lost 1 base, with 12 bases spanning the gap. Broader study findings: For non-spike TCRs, breadth in vaccine recipients resembled that in placebo recipients. TCR breadth and depth estimates may have understated total T cell responses. Breadth, reportedly substantial, characterized the spike-specific CD8+ and CD4+ T cell responses after vaccination. Vaccinees displayed broader spike-specific TCR repertoires than placebo recipients.

This material consisted of peripheral blood, taken after recovery from COVID-19. The chain carries TRBV4-1 and TRBJ2-5; possible D gene TRBD1, 5 bases. The sequence came from a human donor who had recovered from COVID-19. The CDR3 bases are TGCGCCAGCAGCCAGCAGACAGCTTCCCAAGAGACCCAGTACTTC. It yields the protein CASSQQTASQETQYF.